The subject of this entry is one T cell receptor beta chain. Its matching antigen is unknown. J lost 1 base, V lost 3 bases, and 10 bases had no gene match. The CDR3 is 17 amino acids. Germline CDR1 SGDLS, CDR2 YYNGEE. This sample was included in a study of cytomegalovirus exposure and HLA in healthy donors. Study-level points and caveats: Across donors, most TCRs were seen rarely, yet some public ones were widespread. Altogether, 160 or so TCR beta chains were recorded as cytomegalovirus-associated.

Sequenced by immunoSEQ multiplex PCR; TCRdb stores in-frame clones only, minus some. The data show 150,000 to 200,000 clones, approximately 81% seen once. These donors were members of the roughly 120-subject validation cohort, a group separate from the approximately 670-subject first cohort. The sample consisted of PBMCs. The receptor's source is a man aged 25-40 years in good health and CMV-seropositive. The V gene is TRBV9, the J gene TRBJ2-5, with 9 bases matching TRBD2. CDR3 loop: CASSAQGLAPLQETQYF. CDR3 nucleotide sequence: TGTGCCAGCAGCGCCCAGGGACTAGCCCCTCTCCAAGAGACCCAGTACTTC.